This TCR beta chain came from a study of T cell repertoires in cytomegalovirus infection. Turning to the study itself: Use of recently identified HLA-C-restricted and well-studied HLA-B-restricted CMV epitopes was part of the study. Indications came from public TCR beta signatures; they pointed to CMV infection and to a matching HLA type.

This clonotype has at least ten counts. Its antigen is currently unknown. TCRdb analysed the reads with MiXCR anew, one entry per CDR3 protein. Of roughly 990,000 distinct CDR3 sequences listed, approximately 32% are singletons. Whole-study results and caveats: Cumulative public TCR beta family frequency identified CMV carriers with the relevant HLA. Clonotypes of TCR beta that were HLA-C-restricted and CMV-specific dominated the ex vivo response.

The sequenced sample was cultured CD8+ T cells from PBMCs, obtained from culture after CMV antigen stimulation. This receptor was taken from a human donor in good health (CMV status not recorded). Some clones in this sample may be carry-over from other donors' samples.

DNA for the CDR3: TGTGCCAGCAGCCGCTACCGGGACGGTAACACCGGGGAGCTGTTTTTT. Translation: CASSRYRDGNTGELFF. The gene calls are TRBV7-9 and TRBJ2-2, with D possibly called TRBD1 or TRBD2 (5 bases each). Trimming took 5 bases from V and 2 from J, leaving 15 bases between them. This CDR3 is 16 amino acids long. The V gene's germline CDR1 is SEHNR and CDR2 FQNEAQ (reference sequence).